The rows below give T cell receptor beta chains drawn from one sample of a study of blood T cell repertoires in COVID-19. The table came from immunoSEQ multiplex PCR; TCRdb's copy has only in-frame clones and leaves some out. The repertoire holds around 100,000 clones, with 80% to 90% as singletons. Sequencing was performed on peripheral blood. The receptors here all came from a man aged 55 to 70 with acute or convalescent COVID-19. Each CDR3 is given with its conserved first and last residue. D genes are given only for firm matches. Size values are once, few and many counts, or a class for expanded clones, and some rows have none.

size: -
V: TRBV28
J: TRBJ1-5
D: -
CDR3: CASTKTVKPQHF
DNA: TGTGCCAGCACTAAAACAGTTAAGCCCCAGCATTTT

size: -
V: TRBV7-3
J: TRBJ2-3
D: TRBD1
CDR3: CASSPGTGSTDTQYF
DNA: TGTGCCAGCAGCCCGGGGACAGGGAGCACAGATACGCAGTATTTT

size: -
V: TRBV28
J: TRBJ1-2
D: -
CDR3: CASTLTGPAYGYTF
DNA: TGTGCCAGCACCCTCACAGGACCCGCCTATGGCTACACCTTC

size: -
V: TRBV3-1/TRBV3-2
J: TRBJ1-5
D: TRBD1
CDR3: CASSPTGTGVQPQHF
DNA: TGTGCCAGCAGCCCTACCGGGACAGGGGTTCAGCCCCAGCATTTT

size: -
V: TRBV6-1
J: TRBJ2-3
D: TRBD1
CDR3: CASSEARGQATDTQYF
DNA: TGTGCCAGCAGTGAAGCTAGGGGACAGGCGACAGATACGCAGTATTTT

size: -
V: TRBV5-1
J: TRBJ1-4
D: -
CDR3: CASSLQGMANEKLFF
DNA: TGCGCCAGCAGCTTGCAGGGTATGGCTAATGAAAAACTGTTTTTT

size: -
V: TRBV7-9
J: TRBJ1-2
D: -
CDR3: CAGTETENYGYTF
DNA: TGTGCCGGAACAGAAACAGAAAACTATGGCTACACCTTC

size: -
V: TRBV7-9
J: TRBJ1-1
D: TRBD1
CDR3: CASSTGQGPLNTEAFF
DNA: TGTGCCAGCAGCACGGGACAGGGGCCCCTAAACACTGAAGCTTTCTTT

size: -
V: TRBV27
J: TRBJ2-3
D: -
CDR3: CASSLLATDTQYF
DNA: TGTGCCAGCAGTTTACTGGCCACAGATACGCAGTATTTT

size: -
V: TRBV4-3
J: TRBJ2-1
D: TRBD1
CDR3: CASSHAGTDYNEQFF
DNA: TGCGCCAGCAGCCACGCCGGGACAGATTACAATGAGCAGTTCTTC

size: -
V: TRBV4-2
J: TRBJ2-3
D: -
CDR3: CASSQDQGLAESTDTQYF
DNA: TGTGCCAGCAGCCAAGATCAGGGGCTAGCGGAGAGCACAGATACGCAGTATTTT

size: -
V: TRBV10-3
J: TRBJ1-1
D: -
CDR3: CATLSGNMNTEAFF
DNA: TGTGCCACCCTCTCGGGAAACATGAACACTGAAGCTTTCTTT

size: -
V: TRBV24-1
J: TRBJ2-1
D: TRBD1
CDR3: CATSDTGSTGGYEQFF
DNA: TGTGCCACCAGTGACACAGGGTCTACAGGGGGCTATGAGCAGTTCTTC

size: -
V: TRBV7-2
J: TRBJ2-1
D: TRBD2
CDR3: CASSSPRLAGGSSYNEQFF
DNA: TGTGCCAGCAGCTCGCCCAGACTAGCGGGGGGGAGCTCCTACAATGAGCAGTTCTTC

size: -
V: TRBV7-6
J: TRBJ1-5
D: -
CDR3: CASSSFNQPQHF
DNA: TGTGCCAGCAGCTCTTTCAATCAGCCCCAGCATTTT

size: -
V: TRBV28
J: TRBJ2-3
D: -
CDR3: CAGRLSGTDTQYF
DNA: TGTGCCGGGAGATTGTCGGGCACAGATACGCAGTATTTT

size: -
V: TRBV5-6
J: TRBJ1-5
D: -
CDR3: CASSLGGGTRQPQHF
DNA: TGTGCCAGCAGCTTGGGTGGGGGGACCCGCCAGCCCCAGCATTTT

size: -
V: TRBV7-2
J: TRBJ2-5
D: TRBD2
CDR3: CASSSLAGDETQYF
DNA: TGTGCCAGCAGCTCACTAGCGGGAGACGAGACCCAGTACTTC

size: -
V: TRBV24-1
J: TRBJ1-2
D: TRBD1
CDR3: CATMGQGNYGYTF
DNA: TGTGCCACCATGGGACAGGGTAACTATGGCTACACCTTC

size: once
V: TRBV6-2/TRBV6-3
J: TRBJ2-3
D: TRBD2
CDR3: CASSYPSGRAVSTDTQYF
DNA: TGTGCCAGCAGTTACCCCAGCGGGAGGGCCGTAAGCACAGATACGCAGTATTTT

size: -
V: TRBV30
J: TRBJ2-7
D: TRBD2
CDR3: CAWSPPGRDYEQYF
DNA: TGTGCCTGGAGCCCGCCTGGGAGGGACTACGAGCAGTACTTC

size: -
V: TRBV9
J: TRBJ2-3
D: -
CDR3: CASSPQFAFGTDTQYF
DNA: TGTGCCAGCAGCCCCCAGTTTGCATTCGGCACAGATACGCAGTATTTT

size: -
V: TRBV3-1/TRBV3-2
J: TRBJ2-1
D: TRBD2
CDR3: CASSRPSGSGEQFF
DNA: TGTGCCAGCAGCCGGCCTAGCGGGAGTGGTGAGCAGTTCTTC

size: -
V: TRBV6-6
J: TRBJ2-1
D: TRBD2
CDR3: CASRLAGYNEQFF
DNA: TGTGCCAGCAGGCTAGCGGGCTACAATGAGCAGTTCTTC

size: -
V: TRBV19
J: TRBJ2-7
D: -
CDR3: CASSRDSSSYEQYF
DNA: TGTGCCTCTTCTAGGGACTCATCCTCCTACGAGCAGTACTTC

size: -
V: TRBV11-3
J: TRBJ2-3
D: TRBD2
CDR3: CASSPSSGVYVTQYF
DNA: TGTGCCAGCAGCCCATCTAGCGGGGTGTATGTTACGCAGTATTTT

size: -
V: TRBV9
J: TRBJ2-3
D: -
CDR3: CASNLGGADTQYF
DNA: TGTGCCAGCAACTTAGGGGGAGCAGATACGCAGTATTTT

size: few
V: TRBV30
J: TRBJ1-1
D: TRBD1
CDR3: CAWSNRGPEAFF
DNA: TGTGCCTGGAGTAACAGGGGGCCTGAAGCTTTCTTT

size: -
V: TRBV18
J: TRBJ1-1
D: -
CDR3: CASSPAERINTEAFF
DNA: TGTGCCAGCTCACCCGCAGAGAGGATCAACACTGAAGCTTTCTTT

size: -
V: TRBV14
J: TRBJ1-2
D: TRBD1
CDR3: CASSRVLDRGSYGYTF
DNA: TGTGCCAGCAGCCGCGTCTTAGACAGGGGGTCCTATGGCTACACCTTC

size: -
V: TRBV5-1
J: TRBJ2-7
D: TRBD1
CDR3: CASSLGTASSYEQYF
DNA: TGCGCCAGCAGCCTGGGGACAGCCTCAAGCTACGAGCAGTACTTC

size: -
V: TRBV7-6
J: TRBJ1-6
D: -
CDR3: CASSPTGGSSYNSPLHF
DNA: TGTGCCAGCAGCCCAACAGGAGGGAGCTCCTATAATTCACCCCTCCACTTT

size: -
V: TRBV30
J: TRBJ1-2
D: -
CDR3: CAWWNDRPLKGYTF
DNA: TGTGCCTGGTGGAACGACAGACCACTGAAGGGCTACACCTTC

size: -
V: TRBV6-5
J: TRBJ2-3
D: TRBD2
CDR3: CASSSVLAGDTQYF
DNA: TGTGCCAGCAGTTCCGTTCTAGCGGGAGATACGCAGTATTTT

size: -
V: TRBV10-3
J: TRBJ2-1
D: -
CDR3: CAISDYTIKGNEQFF
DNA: TGTGCCATCAGTGATTATACAATCAAGGGGAATGAGCAGTTCTTC

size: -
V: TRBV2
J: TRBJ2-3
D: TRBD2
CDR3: CASRERTSGRDTQYF
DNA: TGTGCCAGCAGGGAAAGGACTAGCGGGAGAGATACGCAGTATTTT

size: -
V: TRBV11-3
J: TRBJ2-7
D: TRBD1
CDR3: CASSLTGNSEQYF
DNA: TGTGCCAGCAGCTTGACAGGGAATTCCGAGCAGTACTTC

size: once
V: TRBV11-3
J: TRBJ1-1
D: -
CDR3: CASSQGVNTEAFF
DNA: TGTGCCAGCAGCCAAGGGGTGAACACTGAAGCTTTCTTT

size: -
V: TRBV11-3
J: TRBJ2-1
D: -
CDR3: CASSLDIQEQFF
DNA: TGTGCCAGCAGCTTAGATATCCAGGAGCAGTTCTTC

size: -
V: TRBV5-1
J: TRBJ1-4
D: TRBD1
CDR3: CASSLEGQGHEKLFF
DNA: TGCGCCAGCAGCTTGGAGGGACAGGGTCATGAAAAACTGTTTTTT

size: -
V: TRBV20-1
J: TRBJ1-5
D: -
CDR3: CSASFGDPNQPQHF
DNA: TGCAGTGCTAGTTTCGGGGATCCCAATCAGCCCCAGCATTTT

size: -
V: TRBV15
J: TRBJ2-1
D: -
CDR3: CATSRVSGSLRYNEQFF
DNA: TGTGCCACCAGCAGAGTCTCCGGGTCTCTGCGGTACAATGAGCAGTTCTTC

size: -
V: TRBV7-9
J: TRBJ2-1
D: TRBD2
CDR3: CASSFRLAGHNEQFF
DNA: TGTGCCAGCAGCTTTCGGCTAGCGGGCCACAATGAGCAGTTCTTC

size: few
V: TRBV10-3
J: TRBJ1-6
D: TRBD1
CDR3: CAISESRQGNSPLHF
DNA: TGTGCCATCAGTGAGTCGAGACAGGGGAATTCACCCCTCCACTTT

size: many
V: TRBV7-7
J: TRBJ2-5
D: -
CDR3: CASSPDTGGTLQETQYF
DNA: TGTGCTAGCAGCCCCGATACCGGGGGAACCCTCCAAGAGACCCAGTACTTC

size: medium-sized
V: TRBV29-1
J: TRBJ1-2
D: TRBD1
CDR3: CSVEPGGGYGYTF
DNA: TGCAGCGTTGAGCCAGGGGGCGGCTATGGCTACACCTTC